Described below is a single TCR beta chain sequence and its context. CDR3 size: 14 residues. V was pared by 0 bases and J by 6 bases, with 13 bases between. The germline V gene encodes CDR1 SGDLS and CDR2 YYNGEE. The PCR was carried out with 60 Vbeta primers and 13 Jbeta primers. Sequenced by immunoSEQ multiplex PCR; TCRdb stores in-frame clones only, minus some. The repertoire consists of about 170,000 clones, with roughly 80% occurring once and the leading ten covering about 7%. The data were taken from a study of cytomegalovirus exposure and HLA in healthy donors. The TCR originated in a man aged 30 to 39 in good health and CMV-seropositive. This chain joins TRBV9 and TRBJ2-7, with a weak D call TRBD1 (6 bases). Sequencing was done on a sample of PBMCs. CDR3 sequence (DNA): TGTGCCAGCAGCGTAGCACAGGGTAACTTCGAGCAGTACTTC. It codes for CASSVAQGNFEQYF.